One TCR beta chain is described in this entry. The data originate from a study of blood T cell repertoires in COVID-19. Germline V gene data show CDR1 as SGHNT and CDR2 as YYREEE (reference sequence). CDR3 length equals 17 residues. The germline V and J ends were trimmed by 3 bases and 9 bases, with 25 bases remaining between them. Using immunoSEQ multiplex PCR, the repertoire was profiled, and TCRdb retains in-frame clones only, with some absent. The table lists 200,000 to 300,000 clones, about 91% of them singletons. The rearrangement joins TRBV5-4 to TRBJ2-1, with TRBD1 as a possible D gene (5 bases). The clonotype was recovered from a person aged 18 to 35 with COVID-19, enrolled during active disease. The sequenced material came from peripheral blood. CDR3 sequence: CASSSGGLGRGTGEQFF. CDR3 nucleotide sequence: TGTGCCAGCAGCTCCGGTGGGCTAGGAAGGGGAACTGGTGAGCAGTTCTTC.